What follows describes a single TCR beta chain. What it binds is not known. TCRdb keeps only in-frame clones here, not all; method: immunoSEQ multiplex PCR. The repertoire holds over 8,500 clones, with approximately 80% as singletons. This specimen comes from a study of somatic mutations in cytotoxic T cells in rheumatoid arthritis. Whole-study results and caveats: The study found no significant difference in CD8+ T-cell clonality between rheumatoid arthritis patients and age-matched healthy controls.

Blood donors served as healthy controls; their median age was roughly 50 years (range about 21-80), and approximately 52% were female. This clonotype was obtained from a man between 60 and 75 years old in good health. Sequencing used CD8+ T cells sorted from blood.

In DNA, the CDR3 is TGTGCCAGGGGGGGCCAGCCCCAGCATTTT. This sequence encodes CARGGQPQHF. The V gene is TRBV6-4, the J gene TRBJ1-5, with D perhaps matching TRBD1 (6 bases). Germline CDR1 is MRHNA and CDR2 is SNTAGT. The CDR3 has 10 amino acids. The V end lost 9 bases, the J end lost 7 bases, and 7 bases lay between the germline ends.